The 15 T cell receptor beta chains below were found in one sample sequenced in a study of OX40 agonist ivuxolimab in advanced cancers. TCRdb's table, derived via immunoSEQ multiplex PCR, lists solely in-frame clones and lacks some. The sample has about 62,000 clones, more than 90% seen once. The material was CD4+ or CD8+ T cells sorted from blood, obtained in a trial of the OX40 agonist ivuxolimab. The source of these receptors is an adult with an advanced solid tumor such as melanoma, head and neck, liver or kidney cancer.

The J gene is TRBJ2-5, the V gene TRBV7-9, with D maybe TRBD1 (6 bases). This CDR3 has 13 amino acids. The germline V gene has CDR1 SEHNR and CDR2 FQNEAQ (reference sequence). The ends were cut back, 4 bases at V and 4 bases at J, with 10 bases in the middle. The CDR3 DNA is TGTGCCAGCAGCTCCAGGGGTGCAGAGACCCAGTACTTC. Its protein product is CASSSRGAETQYF.

The DNA of the CDR3 is TGCACCAGCAGCCAAGTCTTCGGGAAGTTGGAGACCCAGTACTTC. The encoded protein is CTSSQVFGKLETQYF. V is TRBV1 and J is TRBJ2-5; the table's D call, TRBD2, was not checked against the DNA. TRBV1 is deemed a pseudogene. CDR3 length equals 15 residues.

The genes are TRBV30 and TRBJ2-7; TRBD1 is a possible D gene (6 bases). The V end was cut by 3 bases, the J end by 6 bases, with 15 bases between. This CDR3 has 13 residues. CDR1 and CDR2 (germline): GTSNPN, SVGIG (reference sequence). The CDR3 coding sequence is TGTGCCTGGAGAACAGGGACAACAAGCGAGCAGTACTTC. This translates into CAWRTGTTSEQYF.

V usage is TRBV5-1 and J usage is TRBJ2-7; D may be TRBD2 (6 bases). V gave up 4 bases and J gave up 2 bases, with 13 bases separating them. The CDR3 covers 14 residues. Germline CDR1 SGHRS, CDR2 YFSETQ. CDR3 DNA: TGCGCCAGCAGCCCGTCGCGGGACCCCTACGAGCAGTACTTC. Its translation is CASSPSRDPYEQYF.

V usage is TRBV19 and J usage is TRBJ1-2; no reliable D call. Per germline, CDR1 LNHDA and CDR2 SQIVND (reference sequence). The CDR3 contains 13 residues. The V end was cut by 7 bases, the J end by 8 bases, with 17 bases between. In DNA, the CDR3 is TGTGCCAGTACCCCCCCCGGGCAGAAAGGCTACACCTTC. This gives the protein CASTPPGQKGYTF.

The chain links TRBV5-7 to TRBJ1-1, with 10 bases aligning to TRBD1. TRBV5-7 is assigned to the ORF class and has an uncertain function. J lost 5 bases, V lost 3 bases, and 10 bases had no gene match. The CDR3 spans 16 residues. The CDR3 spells CASSSGTGVSRTEAFF. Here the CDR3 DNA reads TGTGCCAGCAGCTCCGGGACAGGGGTATCAAGAACTGAAGCTTTCTTT.

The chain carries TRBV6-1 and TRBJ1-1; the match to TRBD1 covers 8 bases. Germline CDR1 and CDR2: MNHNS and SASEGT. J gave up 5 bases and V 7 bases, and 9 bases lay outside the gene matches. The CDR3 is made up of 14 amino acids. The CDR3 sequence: CASIMDRVITEAFF. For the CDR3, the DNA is TGTGCCAGCATTATGGACAGGGTGATAACTGAAGCTTTCTTT.

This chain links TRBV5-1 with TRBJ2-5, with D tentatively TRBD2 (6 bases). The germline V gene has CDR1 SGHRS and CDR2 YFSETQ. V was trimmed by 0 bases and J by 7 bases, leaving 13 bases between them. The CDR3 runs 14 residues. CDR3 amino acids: CASSLVLGEATQYF. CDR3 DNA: TGCGCCAGCAGCTTGGTGTTAGGGGAGGCGACCCAGTACTTC.

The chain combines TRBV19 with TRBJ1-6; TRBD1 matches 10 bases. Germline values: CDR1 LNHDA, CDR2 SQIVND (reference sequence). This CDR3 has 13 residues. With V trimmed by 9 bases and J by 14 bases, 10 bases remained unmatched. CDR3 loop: CASADRGEVALHF. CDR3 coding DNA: TGTGCCAGCGCGGACAGGGGGGAGGTCGCCCTCCACTTT.

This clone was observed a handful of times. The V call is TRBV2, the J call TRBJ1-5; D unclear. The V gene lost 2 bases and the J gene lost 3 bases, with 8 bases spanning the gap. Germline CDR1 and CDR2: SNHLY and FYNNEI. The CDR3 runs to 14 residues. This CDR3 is CASSERQLNQPQHF. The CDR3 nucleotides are TGTGCCAGCAGTGAAAGGCAGCTCAATCAGCCCCAGCATTTT.

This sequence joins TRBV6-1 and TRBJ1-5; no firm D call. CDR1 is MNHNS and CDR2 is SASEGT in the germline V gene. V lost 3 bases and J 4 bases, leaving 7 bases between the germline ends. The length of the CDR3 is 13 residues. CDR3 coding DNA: TGTGCCAGCAGTGACAGGATTAATCAGCCCCAGCATTTT. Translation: CASSDRINQPQHF.

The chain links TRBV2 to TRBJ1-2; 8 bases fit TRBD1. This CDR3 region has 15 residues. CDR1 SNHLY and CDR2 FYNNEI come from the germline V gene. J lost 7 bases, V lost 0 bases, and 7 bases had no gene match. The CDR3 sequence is CASSEAWQGAGGYTF. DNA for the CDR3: TGTGCCAGCAGTGAAGCTTGGCAGGGGGCGGGTGGCTACACCTTC.

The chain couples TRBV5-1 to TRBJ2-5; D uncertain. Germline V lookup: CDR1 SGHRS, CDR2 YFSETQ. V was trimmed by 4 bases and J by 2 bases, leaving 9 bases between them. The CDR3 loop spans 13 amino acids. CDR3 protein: CASSTRPQETQYF. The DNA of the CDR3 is TGCGCCAGCAGCACCCGACCTCAAGAGACCCAGTACTTC.

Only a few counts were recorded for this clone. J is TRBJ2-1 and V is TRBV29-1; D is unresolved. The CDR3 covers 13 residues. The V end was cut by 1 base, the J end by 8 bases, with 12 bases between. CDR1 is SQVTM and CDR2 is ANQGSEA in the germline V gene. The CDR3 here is CSVEGARVHEQFF. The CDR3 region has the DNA TGCAGCGTTGAAGGGGCCCGAGTCCATGAGCAGTTCTTC.

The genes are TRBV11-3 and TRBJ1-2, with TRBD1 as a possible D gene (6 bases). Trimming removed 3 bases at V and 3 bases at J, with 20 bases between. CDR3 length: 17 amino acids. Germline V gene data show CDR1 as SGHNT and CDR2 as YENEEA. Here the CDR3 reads CASSFRGPGVIYYGYTF. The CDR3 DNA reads TGTGCCAGCAGCTTTCGTGGTCCAGGGGTGATTTACTATGGCTACACCTTC. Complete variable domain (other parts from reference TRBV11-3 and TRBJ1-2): EAGVVQSPRYKIIEKKQPVAFWCNPISGHNTLYWYLQNLGQGPELLIRYENEEAVDDSQLPKDRFSAERLKGVDSTLKIQPAELGDSAVYLCASSFRGPGVIYYGYTFGSGTRLTVV.